This entry concerns a single TCR beta chain. The data were obtained in a study of T cell changes during pregnancy in multiple sclerosis. Measured with immunoSEQ multiplex PCR; TCRdb has only the in-frame clones, and not every one. The sample carries approximately 53,000 clones, 92% recorded once. The source was CD4+ T cells from peripheral blood mononuclear cells, collected in the second trimester of pregnancy. This clonotype originated in a female donor with multiple sclerosis, enrolled in a pregnancy study.

The CDR3 DNA reads as TGTGCCAGCTCACCCTCCGTAGCGGGGGGGCAAGAGACCCAGTACTTC. It yields the protein CASSPSVAGGQETQYF. The chain has TRBV18 and TRBJ2-5; 11 nucleotides match TRBD2. Per germline, CDR1 KGHSH and CDR2 LQKENI. This CDR3 has 16 residues. V gave up 3 bases and J gave up 2 bases; unmatched junction bases: 5. The full variable domain, its missing parts supplied by reference TRBV18 and TRBJ2-5, is NAGVMQNPRHLVRRRGQEARLRCSPMKGHSHVYWYRQLPEEGLKFMVYLQKENIIDESGMPKERFSAEFPKEGPSILRIQQVVRGDSAAYFCASSPSVAGGQETQYFGPGTRLLVL.